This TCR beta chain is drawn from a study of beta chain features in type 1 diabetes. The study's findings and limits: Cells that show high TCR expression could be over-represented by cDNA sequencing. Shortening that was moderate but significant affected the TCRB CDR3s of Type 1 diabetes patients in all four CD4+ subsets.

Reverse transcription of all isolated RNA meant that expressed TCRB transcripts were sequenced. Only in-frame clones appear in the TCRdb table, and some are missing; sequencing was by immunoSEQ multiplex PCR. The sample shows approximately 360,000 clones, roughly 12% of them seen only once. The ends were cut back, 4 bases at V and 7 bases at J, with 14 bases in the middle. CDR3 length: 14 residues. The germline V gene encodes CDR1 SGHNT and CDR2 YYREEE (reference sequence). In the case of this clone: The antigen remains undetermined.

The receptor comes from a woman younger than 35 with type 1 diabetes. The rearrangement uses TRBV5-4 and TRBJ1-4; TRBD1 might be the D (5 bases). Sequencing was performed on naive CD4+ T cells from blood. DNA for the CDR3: TGTGCCAGCAGCCTCCCGGGACTCAGTGAAAAACTGTTTTTT. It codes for CASSLPGLSEKLFF. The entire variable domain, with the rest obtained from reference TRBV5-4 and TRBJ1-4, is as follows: ETGVTQSPTHLIKTRGQQVTLRCSSQSGHNTVSWYQQALGQGPQFIFQYYREEENGRGNFPPRFSGLQFPNYSSELNVNALELDDSALYLCASSLPGLSEKLFFGSGTQLSVL.